Listed below are T cell receptor beta chains from one sample, sequenced in a study of blood T cell repertoires in COVID-19. TCRdb keeps only in-frame clones here, not all; method: immunoSEQ multiplex PCR. The table records under 300,000 clones, 86% of them present only once. The sequenced sample consisted of PBMCs or T cells enriched from blood (not recorded which). The receptors were gathered from a man aged 18 to 30 who had recovered from COVID-19. CDR3s include the opening cysteine and the closing phenylalanine or tryptophan. D genes are given only for firm matches. Some rows have no size entry. The others give once, few or many, or a class for an expanded clone.

V gene: TRBV7-8
D gene: NA
J gene: TRBJ1-6
clone size: NA
CDR3 protein: CASSLGSGGAFYNSPLHF
CDR3 DNA: TGTGCCAGCAGCTTAGGATCGGGGGGGGCCTTCTATAATTCACCCCTCCACTTT

V gene: TRBV28
D gene: NA
J gene: TRBJ1-1
clone size: NA
CDR3 protein: CASSLWTGLGGTEAFF
CDR3 DNA: TGTGCCAGCAGTTTATGGACAGGACTGGGGGGGACTGAAGCTTTCTTT

V gene: TRBV5-1
D gene: TRBD1
J gene: TRBJ1-2
clone size: NA
CDR3 protein: CASSSGDRSYGYTF
CDR3 DNA: TGCGCCAGCAGCTCGGGGGACAGAAGTTATGGCTACACCTTC

V gene: TRBV5-1
D gene: NA
J gene: TRBJ2-7
clone size: NA
CDR3 protein: CASSSGRGHEQYF
CDR3 DNA: TGCGCCAGCAGCTCCGGCAGGGGCCACGAGCAGTACTTC

V gene: TRBV18
D gene: NA
J gene: TRBJ1-2
clone size: few
CDR3 protein: CASSKDNPNYGYTF
CDR3 DNA: TGTGCCAGCTCAAAGGACAATCCTAACTATGGCTACACCTTC

V gene: TRBV4-1
D gene: NA
J gene: TRBJ1-4
clone size: NA
CDR3 protein: CASSQGTVATNEKLFF
CDR3 DNA: TGCGCCAGCAGCCAAGGGACTGTTGCAACTAATGAAAAACTGTTTTTT

V gene: TRBV6-5
D gene: NA
J gene: TRBJ2-7
clone size: once
CDR3 protein: CASSYRDLKVHEQYF
CDR3 DNA: TGTGCCAGCAGTTACAGGGACTTGAAGGTCCACGAGCAGTACTTC

V gene: TRBV30
D gene: NA
J gene: TRBJ2-1
clone size: many
CDR3 protein: CAWSVLNYYYNEQFF
CDR3 DNA: TGTGCCTGGAGTGTACTTAACTACTACTACAATGAGCAGTTCTTC

V gene: TRBV14
D gene: NA
J gene: TRBJ1-1
clone size: NA
CDR3 protein: CASSQTGTTEAFF
CDR3 DNA: TGTGCCAGCAGCCAAACAGGGACCACTGAAGCTTTCTTT

V gene: TRBV5-4
D gene: TRBD1
J gene: TRBJ1-2
clone size: once
CDR3 protein: CASSQQGATYGYTF
CDR3 DNA: TGTGCCAGCAGTCAACAGGGGGCCACCTATGGCTACACCTTC

V gene: TRBV6-5
D gene: NA
J gene: TRBJ2-5
clone size: NA
CDR3 protein: CASSYSLQAGTQYF
CDR3 DNA: TGTGCCAGCAGTTACTCCTTGCAGGCGGGGACCCAGTACTTC

V gene: TRBV4-1
D gene: NA
J gene: TRBJ2-1
clone size: NA
CDR3 protein: CASSHAPLDVLVGYYNEQFF
CDR3 DNA: TGCGCCAGCAGCCATGCCCCGTTAGACGTTCTTGTCGGGTACTACAATGAGCAGTTCTTC

V gene: TRBV19
D gene: TRBD1
J gene: TRBJ1-4
clone size: NA
CDR3 protein: CASSPEGAEKLFF
CDR3 DNA: TGTGCCAGTAGCCCCGAGGGGGCTGAAAAACTGTTTTTT

V gene: TRBV29-1
D gene: NA
J gene: TRBJ1-2
clone size: NA
CDR3 protein: CSGGGANYGYTF
CDR3 DNA: TGCAGCGGGGGGGGCGCGAACTATGGCTACACCTTC

V gene: TRBV19
D gene: TRBD1
J gene: TRBJ1-5
clone size: NA
CDR3 protein: CASIDRGYSNQPQHF
CDR3 DNA: TGTGCCAGTATCGACAGGGGGTATAGCAATCAGCCCCAGCATTTT

V gene: TRBV19
D gene: NA
J gene: TRBJ1-6
clone size: NA
CDR3 protein: CASSHVGQGGYNSPLHF
CDR3 DNA: TGTGCCAGTAGCCATGTGGGCCAGGGAGGGTATAATTCACCCCTCCACTTT

V gene: TRBV30
D gene: NA
J gene: TRBJ1-2
clone size: NA
CDR3 protein: CAWSKGVLSYGYTF
CDR3 DNA: TGTGCCTGGAGCAAAGGGGTTCTCAGCTATGGCTACACCTTC

V gene: TRBV5-1
D gene: TRBD2
J gene: TRBJ2-2
clone size: once
CDR3 protein: CASSLLGLARGGELFF
CDR3 DNA: TGCGCCAGCAGCTTGCTGGGACTAGCGAGAGGTGGGGAGCTGTTTTTT

V gene: TRBV28
D gene: TRBD2
J gene: TRBJ2-1
clone size: NA
CDR3 protein: CASRVGTSGSYNEQFF
CDR3 DNA: TGTGCCAGCAGGGTTGGGACTAGCGGTTCCTACAATGAGCAGTTCTTC

V gene: TRBV11-2
D gene: TRBD1
J gene: TRBJ1-6
clone size: few
CDR3 protein: CASSRGGTGVDNSPLHF
CDR3 DNA: TGTGCCAGCAGCAGAGGAGGGACAGGGGTCGATAATTCACCCCTCCACTTT

V gene: TRBV12-3/TRBV12-4
D gene: TRBD1
J gene: TRBJ2-5
clone size: NA
CDR3 protein: CASSLTGGETQYF
CDR3 DNA: TGTGCCAGCAGCCTGACAGGGGGTGAGACCCAGTACTTC

V gene: TRBV28
D gene: TRBD2
J gene: TRBJ2-7
clone size: NA
CDR3 protein: CASSSGLRDEQYF
CDR3 DNA: TGTGCCAGCAGTTCGGGACTACGTGATGAGCAGTACTTC

V gene: TRBV4-1
D gene: TRBD1
J gene: TRBJ1-2
clone size: NA
CDR3 protein: CASSLLGWSGGNYGYTF
CDR3 DNA: TGCGCCAGCAGCCTCCTAGGATGGTCAGGGGGGAACTATGGCTACACCTTC

V gene: TRBV5-4
D gene: NA
J gene: TRBJ2-2
clone size: NA
CDR3 protein: CASSLGGRRKSGELFF
CDR3 DNA: TGTGCCAGCAGCTTGGGAGGGCGACGAAAGTCCGGGGAGCTGTTTTTT

V gene: TRBV27
D gene: TRBD2
J gene: TRBJ2-7
clone size: NA
CDR3 protein: CASSLLAGHEQYF
CDR3 DNA: TGTGCCAGCAGCCTACTAGCGGGACACGAGCAGTACTTC

V gene: TRBV7-9
D gene: NA
J gene: TRBJ1-4
clone size: once
CDR3 protein: CASSPNRGMGLGEKLFF
CDR3 DNA: TGTGCCAGCAGCCCAAATCGCGGGATGGGGCTGGGGGAAAAACTGTTTTTT

V gene: TRBV6-5
D gene: TRBD2
J gene: TRBJ2-7
clone size: NA
CDR3 protein: CASSRTSGGTYEQYF
CDR3 DNA: TGTGCCAGCAGCCGAACTAGCGGGGGTACCTACGAGCAGTACTTC

V gene: TRBV10-3
D gene: TRBD1
J gene: TRBJ1-1
clone size: NA
CDR3 protein: CAIRASTGAAMNTEAFF
CDR3 DNA: TGTGCCATCAGAGCCTCAACAGGGGCGGCAATGAACACTGAAGCTTTCTTT

V gene: TRBV7-9
D gene: NA
J gene: TRBJ2-5
clone size: NA
CDR3 protein: CASSLGRGVTTQYF
CDR3 DNA: TGTGCCAGCAGCTTAGGTCGCGGGGTCACGACCCAGTACTTC

V gene: TRBV7-6
D gene: NA
J gene: TRBJ2-1
clone size: NA
CDR3 protein: CASSLTLSPDIERGTEYNEQFF
CDR3 DNA: TGTGCCAGCAGCTTAACGTTGTCCCCGGACATAGAGCGCGGGACGGAATACAATGAGCAGTTCTTC

V gene: TRBV5-8
D gene: NA
J gene: TRBJ1-6
clone size: NA
CDR3 protein: CASSAQGVSPLHF
CDR3 DNA: TGTGCCAGCAGCGCACAGGGAGTTTCACCCCTCCACTTT

V gene: TRBV6-1
D gene: TRBD1
J gene: TRBJ1-1
clone size: NA
CDR3 protein: CASSKEGALNTEAFF
CDR3 DNA: TGTGCCAGCAGTAAAGAGGGGGCCCTGAACACTGAAGCTTTCTTT

V gene: TRBV28
D gene: TRBD1
J gene: TRBJ1-1
clone size: NA
CDR3 protein: CASSSGGMNTEAFF
CDR3 DNA: TGTGCCAGCAGTTCAGGGGGGATGAACACTGAAGCTTTCTTT